The TCR beta chain described here comes from a study of cytomegalovirus exposure and HLA in healthy donors. Background on the study: Within an early data release were around 80 million unique TCRs drawn from HLA-typed donors.

PCR involved 60 Vbeta and 13 Jbeta primers. Profiled with immunoSEQ multiplex PCR; TCRdb holds only in-frame clones, not every one. The sample has some 150,000 clones, over 70% seen once; the top ten hold about 4.7%. The CDR3 has 14 amino acids. Germline CDR1 SGHNT, CDR2 YYREEE (reference sequence). V was cut by 7 bases and J by 1 base, with 11 bases left in between. The sequenced sample consisted of PBMCs. The chain is built from TRBV5-4 and TRBJ2-2; weak D call: TRBD1 (5 bases). The sequence came from a male donor in good health and CMV-seronegative. This CDR3 reads CASRKQENTGELFF. The CDR3 region has the DNA TGTGCCAGCCGAAAACAGGAGAACACCGGGGAGCTGTTTTTT.